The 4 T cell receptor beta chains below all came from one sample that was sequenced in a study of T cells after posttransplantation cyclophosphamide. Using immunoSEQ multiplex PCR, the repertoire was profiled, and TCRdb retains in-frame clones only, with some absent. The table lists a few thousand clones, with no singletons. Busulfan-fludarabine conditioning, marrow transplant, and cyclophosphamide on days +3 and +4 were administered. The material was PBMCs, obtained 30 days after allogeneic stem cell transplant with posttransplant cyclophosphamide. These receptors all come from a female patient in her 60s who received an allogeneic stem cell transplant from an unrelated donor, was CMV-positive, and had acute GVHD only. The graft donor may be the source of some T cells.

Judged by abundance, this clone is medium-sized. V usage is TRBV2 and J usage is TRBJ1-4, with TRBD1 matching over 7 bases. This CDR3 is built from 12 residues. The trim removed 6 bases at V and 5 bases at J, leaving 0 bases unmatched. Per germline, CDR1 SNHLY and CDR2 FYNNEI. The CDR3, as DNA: TGTGCCAGCAGACAGGGGAATGAAAAACTGTTTTTT. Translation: CASRQGNEKLFF.

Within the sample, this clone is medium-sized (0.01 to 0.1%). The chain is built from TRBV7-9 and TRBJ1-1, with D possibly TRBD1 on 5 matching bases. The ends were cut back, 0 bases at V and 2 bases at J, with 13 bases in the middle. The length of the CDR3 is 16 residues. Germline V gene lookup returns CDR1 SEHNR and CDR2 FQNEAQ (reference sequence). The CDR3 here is CASSLAPGGTNTEAFF. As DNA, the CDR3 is TGTGCCAGCAGCTTAGCCCCGGGGGGAACAAACACTGAAGCTTTCTTT.

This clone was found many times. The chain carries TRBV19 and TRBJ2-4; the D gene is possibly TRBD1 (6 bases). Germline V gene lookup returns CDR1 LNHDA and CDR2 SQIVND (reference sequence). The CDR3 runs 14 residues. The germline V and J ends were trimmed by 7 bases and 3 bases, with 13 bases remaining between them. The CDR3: CASKRTVLKNIQYF. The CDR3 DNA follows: TGTGCCAGTAAGAGGACAGTCCTCAAAAACATTCAGTACTTC.

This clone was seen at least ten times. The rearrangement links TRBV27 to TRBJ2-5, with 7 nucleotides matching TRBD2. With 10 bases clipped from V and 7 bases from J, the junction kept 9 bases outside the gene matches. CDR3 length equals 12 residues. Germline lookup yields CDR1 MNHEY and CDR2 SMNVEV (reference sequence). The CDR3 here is CATLDWGGTQYF. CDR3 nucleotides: TGTGCCACGTTAGACTGGGGGGGGACCCAGTACTTC.